Listed below are T cell receptor beta chains from one sample, sequenced in a study of beta chain features in type 1 diabetes. TCRdb keeps only in-frame clones here, not all; method: immunoSEQ multiplex PCR. The sample lists fewer than 400,000 clones; approximately 10% were seen once. Source material: central memory CD4+ T cells from blood. These receptors all stem from a man in his thirties or forties with type 1 diabetes. CDR3s leave out the opening cysteine and the closing phenylalanine or tryptophan. A D gene is named only where the DNA matches it firmly.

TRBJ2-1,TRBD1,TRBV6-1,ASSEQAGGNEQF
TRBJ2-3,-,TRBV5-1,ASSQALGAGTDTQY
TRBJ1-3,TRBD1,TRBV4-1,ASSQDGGQGVGNTIY
TRBJ1-1,-,TRBV5-1,ASSLALSTGEAF
TRBJ2-5,-,TRBV7-9,ASSLLEVETQY
TRBJ2-2,-,TRBV7-9,ASSLGGRISGELF
TRBJ2-7,-,TRBV2,ASRVGVSGEQY
TRBJ2-7,-,TRBV4-1,ASSQEPIQPYYEQY
TRBJ2-5,TRBD1,TRBV5-1,ASSFQGAGLETQY
TRBJ1-1,-,TRBV6-5,ASSSGARNTEAF
TRBJ1-1,-,TRBV5-1,ASSREGLNTEAF
TRBJ2-3,-,TRBV7-9,ASSPPGGGAQY
TRBJ1-5,-,TRBV7-9,ASSLGHNQPQH
TRBJ1-2,TRBD1,TRBV27,ASSLRQGGDGYT
TRBJ2-6,-,TRBV30,AWSGGGANVLT
TRBJ1-1,-,TRBV23-1,ASNSLNTEAF
TRBJ2-5,TRBD2,TRBV29-1,SVGSGGAETQY
TRBJ2-2,-,TRBV9,ASSVDAGNTGELF
TRBJ1-2,-,TRBV29-1,SVPTRTNYGYT
TRBJ2-7,-,TRBV5-1,ASSKDYEQY
TRBJ2-6,-,TRBV5-6,ASLLPGANVLT
TRBJ1-2,-,TRBV4-3,ASSQLAGEGRNYGYT
TRBJ2-7,-,TRBV6-5,ASSYAPGGTYEQY
TRBJ2-3,-,TRBV6-1,ASSPRHYTDTQY
TRBJ2-3,TRBD2,TRBV28,ASSLSSGATDTQY
TRBJ2-3,-,TRBV5-6,ASSFRDTQY
TRBJ1-1,-,TRBV30,AWSPNREAF
TRBJ1-1,-,TRBV6-5,ASRTLMNTEAF
TRBJ2-2,TRBD1,TRBV2,ASRLGQLNTGELF
TRBJ2-7,-,TRBV5-4,ASSLGGGQAYEQY
TRBJ1-2,-,TRBV4-3,ASSQDAMGYT
TRBJ2-7,-,TRBV6-5,ASRRGASMREQY
TRBJ1-2,-,TRBV5-1,ASGTQGLDYGYT
TRBJ1-4,-,TRBV30,AWKMGHRNEKLF
TRBJ2-2,TRBD2,TRBV7-9,APQGLGNTGELF
TRBJ2-5,-,TRBV5-5,ASSLYDRDQETQY
TRBJ2-1,TRBD1,TRBV5-4,ASSLSGGNEQF
TRBJ2-3,-,TRBV11-2,ASSKTRDTQY
TRBJ2-5,TRBD2,TRBV2,ASKGGGYQETQY
TRBJ2-7,-,TRBV6-5,ASSYSEGQVYEQY
TRBJ2-2,-,TRBV11-2,ASTPSGIWTGELF
TRBJ2-3,TRBD1,TRBV7-2,ASSLTGSTDTQY
TRBJ1-2,TRBD1,TRBV29-1,SVELATGFNYGYT
TRBJ2-3,-,TRBV4-1,ASSQDQIQDSTDTQY
TRBJ1-1,TRBD1,TRBV7-9,ASNPQGAFNTEAF
TRBJ2-4,-,TRBV12-2,ASRVVRGAGGIQY
TRBJ1-2,TRBD1,TRBV27,ASSFPDRILNYGYT
TRBJ2-7,-,TRBV10-3,AISERQDYEQY
TRBJ2-7,-,TRBV20-1,SAERMTEQY
TRBJ1-1,-,TRBV18,ASSRGPNTEAF
TRBJ2-2,-,TRBV30,AWSIDNTGELF